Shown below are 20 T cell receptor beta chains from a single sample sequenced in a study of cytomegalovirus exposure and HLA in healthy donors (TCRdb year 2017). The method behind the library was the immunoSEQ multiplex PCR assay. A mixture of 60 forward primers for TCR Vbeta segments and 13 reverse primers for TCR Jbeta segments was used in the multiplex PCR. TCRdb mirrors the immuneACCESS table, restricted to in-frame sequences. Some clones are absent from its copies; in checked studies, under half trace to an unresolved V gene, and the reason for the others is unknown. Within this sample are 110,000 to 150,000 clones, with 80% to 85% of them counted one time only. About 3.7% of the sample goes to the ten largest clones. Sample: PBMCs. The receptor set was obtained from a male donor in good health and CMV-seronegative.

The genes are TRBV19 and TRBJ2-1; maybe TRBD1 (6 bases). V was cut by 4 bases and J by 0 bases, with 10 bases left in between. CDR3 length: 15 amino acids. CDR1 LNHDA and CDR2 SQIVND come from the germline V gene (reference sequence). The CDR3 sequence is CASSKGESSYNEQFF. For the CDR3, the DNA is TGTGCCAGTAGTAAGGGGGAGAGCTCCTACAATGAGCAGTTCTTC.

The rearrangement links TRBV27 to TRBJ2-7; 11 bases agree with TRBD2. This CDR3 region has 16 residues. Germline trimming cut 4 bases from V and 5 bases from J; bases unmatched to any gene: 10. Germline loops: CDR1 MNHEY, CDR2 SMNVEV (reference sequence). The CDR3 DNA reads TGTGCCAGCAGTTCTTACACGATAGCGGGGGGGAACGAGCAGTACTTC. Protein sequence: CASSSYTIAGGNEQYF.

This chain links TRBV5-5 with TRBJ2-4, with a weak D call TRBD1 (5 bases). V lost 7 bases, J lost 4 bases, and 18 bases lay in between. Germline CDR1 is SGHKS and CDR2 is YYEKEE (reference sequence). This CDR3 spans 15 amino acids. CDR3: CASAGALDPKNIQYF. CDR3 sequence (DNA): TGTGCCAGCGCTGGGGCTCTGGACCCGAAAAACATTCAGTACTTC.

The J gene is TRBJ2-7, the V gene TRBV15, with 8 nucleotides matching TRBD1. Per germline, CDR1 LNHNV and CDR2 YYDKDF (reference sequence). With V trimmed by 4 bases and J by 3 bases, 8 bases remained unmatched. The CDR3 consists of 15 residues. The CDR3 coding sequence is TGTGCCACCAGCAATCACCGGACAGGGATCTACGAGCAGTACTTC. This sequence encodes CATSNHRTGIYEQYF.

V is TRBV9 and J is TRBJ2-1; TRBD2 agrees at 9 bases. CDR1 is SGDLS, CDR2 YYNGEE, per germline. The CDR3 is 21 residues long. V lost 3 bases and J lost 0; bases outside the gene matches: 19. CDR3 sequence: CASSARGGASGETSSYNEQFF. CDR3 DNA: TGTGCCAGCAGCGCCAGGGGGGGGGCTAGCGGGGAAACTAGCTCCTACAATGAGCAGTTCTTC.

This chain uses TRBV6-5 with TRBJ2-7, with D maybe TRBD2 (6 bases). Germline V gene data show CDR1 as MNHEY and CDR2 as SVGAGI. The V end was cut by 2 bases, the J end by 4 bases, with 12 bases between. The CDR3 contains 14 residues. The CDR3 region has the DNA TGTGCCAGCAGTTACGTAGGACTACCGTACGAGCAGTACTTC. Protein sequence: CASSYVGLPYEQYF.

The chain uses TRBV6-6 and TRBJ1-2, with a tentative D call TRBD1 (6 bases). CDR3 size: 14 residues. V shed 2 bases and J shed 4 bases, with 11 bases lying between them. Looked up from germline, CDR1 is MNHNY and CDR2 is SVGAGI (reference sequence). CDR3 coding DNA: TGTGCCAGCAGTTACCGAGAGACAGGCTATGGCTACACCTTC. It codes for CASSYRETGYGYTF.

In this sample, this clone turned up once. The CDR3: CATSREILAGGVLDNEQFF. The DNA for the CDR3 is TGTGCCACCAGCAGAGAAATTTTGGCGGGGGGAGTCCTAGACAATGAGCAGTTCTTC. The V call is TRBV15, the J call TRBJ2-1; 8 nucleotides align to TRBD2. This CDR3 has 19 residues. Per the germline V gene, CDR1 is LNHNV and CDR2 is YYDKDF (reference sequence). The V and J ends lost 0 bases and 5 bases, in that order; junction bases with no gene match: 15.

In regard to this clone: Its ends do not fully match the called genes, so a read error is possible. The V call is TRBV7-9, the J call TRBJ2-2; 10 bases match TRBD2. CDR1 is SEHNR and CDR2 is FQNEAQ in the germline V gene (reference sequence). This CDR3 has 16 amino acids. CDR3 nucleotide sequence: TGTTCCAGCAGCCAAAGGACTAGCGGTTCGTTCGGGGAGCTGTTTTTT. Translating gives CSSSQRTSGSFGELFF.

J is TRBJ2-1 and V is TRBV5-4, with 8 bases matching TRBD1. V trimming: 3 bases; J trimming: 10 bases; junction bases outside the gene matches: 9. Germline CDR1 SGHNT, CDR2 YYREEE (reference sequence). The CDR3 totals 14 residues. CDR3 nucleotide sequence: TGTGCCAGCAGCTCGCAGGGGGCTCACCGAGAGCAGTTCTTC. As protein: CASSSQGAHREQFF.

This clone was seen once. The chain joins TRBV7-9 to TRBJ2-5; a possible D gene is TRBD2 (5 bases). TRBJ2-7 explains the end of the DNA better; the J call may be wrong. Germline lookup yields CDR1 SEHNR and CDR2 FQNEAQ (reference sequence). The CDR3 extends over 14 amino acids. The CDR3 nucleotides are TGTGCCAGCAGCTTAAGTAGCGAAGCCTACGAGCAGTACTTC. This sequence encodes CASSLSSEAYEQYF.

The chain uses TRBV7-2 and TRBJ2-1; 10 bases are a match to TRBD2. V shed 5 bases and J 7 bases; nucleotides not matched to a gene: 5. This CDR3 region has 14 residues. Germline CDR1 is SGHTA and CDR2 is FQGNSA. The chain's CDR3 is CASSHLAGVNEQFF. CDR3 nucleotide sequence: TGTGCCAGCAGCCACCTAGCGGGAGTAAATGAGCAGTTCTTC.

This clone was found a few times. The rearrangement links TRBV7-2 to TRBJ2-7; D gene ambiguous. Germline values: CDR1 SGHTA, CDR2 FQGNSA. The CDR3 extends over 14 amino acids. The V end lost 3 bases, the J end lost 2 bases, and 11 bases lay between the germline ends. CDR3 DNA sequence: TGTGCCAGCAGCTTTTCTCGAACAACCTACGAGCAGTACTTC. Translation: CASSFSRTTYEQYF. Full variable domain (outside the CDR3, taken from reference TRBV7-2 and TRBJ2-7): GAGVSQSPSNKVTEKGKDVELRCDPISGHTALYWYRQSLGQGLEFLIYFQGNSAPDKSGLPSDRFSAERTGGSVSTLTIQRTQQEDSAVYLCASSFSRTTYEQYFGPGTRLTVT.

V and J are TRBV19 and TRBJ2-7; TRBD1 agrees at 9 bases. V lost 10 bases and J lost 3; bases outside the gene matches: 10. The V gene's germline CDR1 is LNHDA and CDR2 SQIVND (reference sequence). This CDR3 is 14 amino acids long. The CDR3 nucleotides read TGTGCCACCGCGTCCGGGACAGGGAGCTACGAGCAGTACTTC. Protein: CATASGTGSYEQYF.

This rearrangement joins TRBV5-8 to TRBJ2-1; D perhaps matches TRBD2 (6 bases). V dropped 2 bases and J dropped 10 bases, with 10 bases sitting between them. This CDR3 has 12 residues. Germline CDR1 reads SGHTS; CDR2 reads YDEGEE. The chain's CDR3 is CASSFNLAEQFF. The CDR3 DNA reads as TGTGCCAGCAGCTTCAATCTAGCGGAGCAGTTCTTC.

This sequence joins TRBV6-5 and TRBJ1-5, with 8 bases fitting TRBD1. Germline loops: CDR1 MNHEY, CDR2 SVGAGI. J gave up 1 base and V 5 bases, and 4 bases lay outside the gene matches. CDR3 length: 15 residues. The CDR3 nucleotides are TGTGCCAGCAGTCGGACAGGGTTAAGCAATCAGCCCCAGCATTTT. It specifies CASSRTGLSNQPQHF.

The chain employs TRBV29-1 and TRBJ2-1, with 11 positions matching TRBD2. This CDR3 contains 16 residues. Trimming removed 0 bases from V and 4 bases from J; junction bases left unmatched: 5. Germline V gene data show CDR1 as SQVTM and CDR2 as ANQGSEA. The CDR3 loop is CSVEEPSGGIYNEQFF. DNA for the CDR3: TGCAGCGTTGAAGAGCCTAGCGGGGGGATATACAATGAGCAGTTCTTC.

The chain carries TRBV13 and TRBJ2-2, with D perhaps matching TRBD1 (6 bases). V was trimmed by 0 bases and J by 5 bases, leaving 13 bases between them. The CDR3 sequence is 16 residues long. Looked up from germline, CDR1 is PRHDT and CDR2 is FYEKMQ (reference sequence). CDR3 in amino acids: CASSLGGAGWTGELFF. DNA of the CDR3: TGTGCCAGCAGCTTAGGGGGGGCAGGTTGGACCGGGGAGCTGTTTTTT.

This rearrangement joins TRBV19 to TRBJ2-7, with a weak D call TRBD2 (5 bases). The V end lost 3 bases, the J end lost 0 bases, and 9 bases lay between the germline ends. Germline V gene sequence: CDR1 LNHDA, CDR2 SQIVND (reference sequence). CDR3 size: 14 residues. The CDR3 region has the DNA TGTGCCAGTAGTATTGACGGGATCTCCTACGAGCAGTACTTC. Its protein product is CASSIDGISYEQYF.

The CDR3 loop reads CASSLLAAEEQYF. Here the CDR3 DNA reads TGTGCCAGCAGCTTATTGGCCGCGGAGGAGCAGTACTTC. The rearrangement uses TRBV7-6 and TRBJ2-7; no clear D. This CDR3 is 13 amino acids long. Trimming pared 2 bases from V and 7 bases from J, leaving 12 bases between. In germline, CDR1 is SGHVS, CDR2 FNYEAQ.